This T cell receptor beta chain was found in a study of blood T cell repertoires in COVID-19. Study context: Acute and convalescent COVID-19 specimens originated in the United States, Italy and Spain.

Measured with immunoSEQ multiplex PCR; TCRdb has only the in-frame clones, and not every one. The data contain more than 150,000 clones, 70% to 90% of them singletons. The sequenced material came from peripheral blood. This TCR was sampled from a man aged 60 to 69 with acute or convalescent COVID-19.

CDR3 in DNA: TGTGCCAGCAGCCAAGGGCCAGTACGGAACACTGAAGCTTTCTTT. Its translation: CASSQGPVRNTEAFF. The gene calls are TRBV3-1 (or the pseudogene TRBV3-2) and TRBJ1-1, with D unclear. V was trimmed by 1 base and J by 1 base, leaving 10 bases between them. In germline, CDR1 is LGHDT, CDR2 YNNKEL (reference sequence). The CDR3 extends over 15 amino acids.